This T cell receptor beta chain emerged from a study of CD8+CD57+ T cells in acquired aplastic anemia. In this sample, this clonotype turned up a few times. TCR beta VDJ and CDR3 profiling used genomic DNA as template. Each CDR3 protein is one row after TCRdb ran MiXCR on the reads. This table has 250,000 to 350,000 distinct CDR3 sequences, 50% to 65% appearing once. Only patients with CD8+CD57+ cell expansion on flow cytometry were chosen for sequencing. Blood was sampled before the patients had received any therapy. Germline lookup yields CDR1 KGHDR and CDR2 SFDVKD. The CDR3 has 13 residues. V was cut by 3 bases and J by 1 base, with 4 bases left in between.

Material: sorted CD4+, CD8+, or CD8+CD57+ T cells (not recorded which) from PBMCs. J is TRBJ2-3 and V is TRBV24-1, with D unclear. The sequence derives from a human donor with aplastic anemia. Written as DNA, the CDR3 is TGTGCCACCAGTGATAAGGGCACAGATACGCAGTATTTT. Encoded protein: CATSDKGTDTQYF.